Shown below are 16 T cell receptor beta chains from a single sample sequenced in a study of T cells expressing NK-cell markers. Each CDR3 protein gets one entry in TCRdb, which reprocessed the 5' RACE reads and gives no DNA. The table for this sample gives some 440,000 distinct CDR3 sequences. The sample was blood T cells: a sorted CD56 or NKG2C T cell subset, CD4+ or CD8+ T cells, or bulk PBMC T cells (not recorded which). These receptors came from a woman aged 50 to 60 in good health.

The chain carries TRBV6-5 and TRBJ1-1; TCRdb picks TRBD1, but there is no DNA to check that call. The CDR3 runs 14 residues. The germline V gene encodes CDR1 MNHEY and CDR2 SVGAGI. The CDR3 here is CASSRTGGMAEAFF.

J is TRBJ2-1 and V is TRBV4-2; TCRdb picks TRBD2, but there is no DNA to check that call. CDR1 LGHNA and CDR2 YNFKEQ come from the germline V gene. The CDR3 totals 16 residues. This CDR3 reads CASSQPARRGEGEQFF.

J is TRBJ2-5 and V is TRBV29-1; the D call of TRBD2 rests on TCRdb alone, since no DNA is present to check it. The V gene's germline CDR1 is SQVTM and CDR2 ANQGSEA. The CDR3 spans 16 residues. This CDR3 reads CSAGEGDYPFQETQYF. The variable domain in full, completed from reference TRBV29-1 and TRBJ2-5, reads SAVISQKPSRDICQRGTSLTIQCQVDSQVTMMFWYRQQPGQSLTLIATANQGSEATYESGFVIDKFPISRPNLTFSTLTVSNMSPEDSSIYLCSAGEGDYPFQETQYFGPGTRLLVL.

The chain uses TRBV12-3 or TRBV12-4 and TRBJ1-5; the TRBD1 assignment by TCRdb is unverifiable without DNA. The CDR3 extends over 15 amino acids. The CDR3 sequence: CASSSRGGVLSPQHF.

The rearrangement uses TRBV12-3 or TRBV12-4 and TRBJ2-1; without DNA, the TCRdb call of TRBD2 cannot be checked. This CDR3 region has 16 residues. CDR3 residues: CASSRTTSGRYNEQFF.

The genes are TRBV29-1 and TRBJ2-5. The CDR3 has 13 amino acids. CDR1 is SQVTM and CDR2 is ANQGSEA in the germline V gene. The CDR3: CSVQLRLGETQYF.

The rearrangement uses TRBV29-1 and TRBJ2-3. The CDR3 sequence is 13 residues long. Germline V CDR1 and CDR2: SQVTM, ANQGSEA. CDR3 protein: CSVEKGESDTQYF.

V and J are TRBV7-2 and TRBJ2-1; with no DNA, the TCRdb D assignment of TRBD2 cannot be verified. This CDR3 is built from 18 residues. CDR1 is SGHTA and CDR2 is FQGNSA in the germline V gene. The CDR3 loop is CASSPRGGLAARYNEQFF.

The chain is built from TRBV5-1 and TRBJ1-6. Germline CDR1 reads SGHRS; CDR2 reads YFSETQ. CDR3 length: 16 amino acids. CDR3 in amino acids: CASSLDAAHSNSPLHF.

The J gene is TRBJ2-6, the V gene TRBV7-6. The CDR3 runs 15 residues. Germline loops: CDR1 SGHVS, CDR2 FNYEAQ. The CDR3 reads CASGLDGAGANVLTF.

CDR3 region: CVWTGQASEAFF. This chain joins TRBV30 and TRBJ1-1; TCRdb indicates TRBD1, and absent DNA this call remains unverified. The V gene's germline CDR1 is GTSNPN and CDR2 SVGIG (reference sequence). CDR3 length: 12 residues.

The chain is built from TRBV12-3 or TRBV12-4 and TRBJ2-1; checking the TCRdb D call of TRBD2 is not possible without DNA. CDR3 length: 13 amino acids. CDR3: CASSVGTRGEQFF.

This chain connects TRBV18 to TRBJ2-1; checking the TCRdb D call of TRBD1 is not possible without DNA. Germline CDR1 KGHSH, CDR2 LQKENI. The CDR3 sequence is 17 residues long. CDR3 sequence reads: CASSPEVTGVTPNEQFF.

This chain joins TRBV20-1 and TRBJ1-2; TCRdb returns TRBD1, unconfirmable since there is no DNA. Germline V gene sequence: CDR1 DFQATT, CDR2 SNEGSKA (reference sequence). The CDR3 length is 11 residues. CDR3 residues: CSASGRGGYTF.

J is TRBJ1-1 and V is TRBV28. The CDR3 covers 12 residues. Looked up from germline, CDR1 is MDHEN and CDR2 is SYDVKM. The CDR3 region is CASLEMNTEAFF.

This sequence joins TRBV12-3 or TRBV12-4 and TRBJ2-1; no DNA is available, so the TRBD2 call from TCRdb remains unchecked. CDR3 length equals 15 residues. The CDR3 is CASSLFPSGRNEQFF.